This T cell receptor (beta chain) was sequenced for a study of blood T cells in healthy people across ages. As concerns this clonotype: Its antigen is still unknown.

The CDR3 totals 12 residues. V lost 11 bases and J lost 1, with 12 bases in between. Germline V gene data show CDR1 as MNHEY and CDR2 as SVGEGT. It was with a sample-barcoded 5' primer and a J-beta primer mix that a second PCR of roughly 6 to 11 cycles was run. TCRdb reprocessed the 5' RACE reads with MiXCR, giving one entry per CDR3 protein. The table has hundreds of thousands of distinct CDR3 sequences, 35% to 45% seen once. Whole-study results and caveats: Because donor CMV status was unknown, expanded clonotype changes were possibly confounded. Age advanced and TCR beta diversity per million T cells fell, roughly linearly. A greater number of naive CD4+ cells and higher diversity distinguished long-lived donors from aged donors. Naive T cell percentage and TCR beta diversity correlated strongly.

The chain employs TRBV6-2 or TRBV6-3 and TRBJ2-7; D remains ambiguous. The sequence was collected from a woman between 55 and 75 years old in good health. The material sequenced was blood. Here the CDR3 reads CACAETSYEQYF. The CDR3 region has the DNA TGTGCCTGCGCTGAGACTTCCTACGAGCAGTACTTC.